These T cell receptor beta chains were read from a single sample in a study of cytomegalovirus exposure and HLA in healthy donors. Profiling relied on immunoSEQ multiplex PCR, and the TCRdb table lists in-frame clones only, not all of them. The sample lists some 200,000 clones, approximately 83% seen once, with more than 1.3% in the top ten. The specimen was PBMCs. Receptors originate from a girl aged 10 to 17 in good health and CMV-seronegative. Both conserved end residues are part of each CDR3. D genes are given only for firm matches.

>TRBD1|TRBV18
CASSPSGQGMLQYF
>TRBD1|TRBV9
CASSVGDRPSPLHF
>.|TRBV28
CASSAAGGYTF
>.|TRBV7-2
CASSRGASGNTIYF
>TRBD2|TRBV28
CASSLGGDPLYEQYF
>.|TRBV6-1
CASSERRATDTQYF
>.|TRBV15
CATSRVGEEITEAFF
>.|TRBV2
CASGSKEDQHF
>.|TRBV28
CASSPLRRGLGTISGNTIYF
>TRBD2|TRBV6-5
CASSLAGDSGEQYF
>TRBD1|TRBV19
CASSIDRGLNQPQHF
>.|TRBV27
CASSSPGRGVTEAFF
>TRBD1|TRBV18
CASSPGQGARISLYGYTF
>.|TRBV28
CASSLLDYRVHNSPLHF
>TRBD2|TRBV9
CASSVATSGGYNEQFF
>.|TRBV13
CASRRQGTEAFF
>TRBD2|TRBV19
CASMLAGAFGELFF
>.|TRBV11-2
CASSSGGGTIYF
>TRBD1|TRBV29-1
CSGTKTGTNTGELFF
>.|TRBV2
CASRPRDFRTDTQYF
>.|TRBV7-9
CASSPPDTVTGELFF
>.|TRBV5-4
CASSLDREGYTF
>.|TRBV28
CASRVWGVEYF
>TRBD2|TRBV7-3
CASSLKRLAGGFVPDTQYF
>.|TRBV19
CASSPPGTRLETQYF
>TRBD1|TRBV19
CASSMTGGNQPQHF
>TRBD2|TRBV7-8
CASTLGGAGGGNEQFF
>.|TRBV28
CASSLGQFEAFF